This TCR beta chain was profiled in a study of identical twins. CDR1 is SGHTA, CDR2 FQGNSA, per germline. The V gene lost 5 bases and the J gene lost 2 bases, with 15 bases spanning the gap. The CDR3 is 15 amino acids. TCRdb reanalysed the 5' RACE reads using MiXCR and keeps one entry per CDR3 protein. The table has around 500,000 distinct CDR3 sequences, 13% to 15% seen once; the top ten hold 0.5% to 0.65%. This sample also belongs to another study, concerning yellow fever vaccine responses in identical twins.

This rearrangement joins TRBV7-2 to TRBJ2-5, with D unresolved. This clonotype originated in a young woman in good health. Sample: CD4+ T cells sorted from blood. CDR3 in amino acids: CASSRKTDIQETQYF. Written as DNA, the CDR3 is TGTGCCAGCAGCCGTAAAACAGATATACAAGAGACCCAGTACTTC.